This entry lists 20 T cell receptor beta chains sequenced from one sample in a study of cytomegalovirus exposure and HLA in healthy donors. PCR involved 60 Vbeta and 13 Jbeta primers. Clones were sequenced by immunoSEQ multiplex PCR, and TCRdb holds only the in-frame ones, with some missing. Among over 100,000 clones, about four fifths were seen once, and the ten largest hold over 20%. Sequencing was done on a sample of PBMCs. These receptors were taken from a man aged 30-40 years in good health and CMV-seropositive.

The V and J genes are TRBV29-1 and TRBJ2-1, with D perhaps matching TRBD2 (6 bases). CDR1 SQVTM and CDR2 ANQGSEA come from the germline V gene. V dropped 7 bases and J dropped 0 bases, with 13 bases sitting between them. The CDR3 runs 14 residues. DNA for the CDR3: TGCAGCGGGGGGGACCGCTACTCCTACAATGAGCAGTTCTTC. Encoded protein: CSGGDRYSYNEQFF.

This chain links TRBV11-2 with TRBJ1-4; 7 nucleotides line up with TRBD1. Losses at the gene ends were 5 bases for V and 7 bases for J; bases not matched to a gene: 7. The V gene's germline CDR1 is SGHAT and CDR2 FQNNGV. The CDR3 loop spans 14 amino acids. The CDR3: CASSERTGSEKLFF. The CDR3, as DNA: TGTGCCAGCAGCGAGCGGACAGGTAGTGAAAAACTGTTTTTT.

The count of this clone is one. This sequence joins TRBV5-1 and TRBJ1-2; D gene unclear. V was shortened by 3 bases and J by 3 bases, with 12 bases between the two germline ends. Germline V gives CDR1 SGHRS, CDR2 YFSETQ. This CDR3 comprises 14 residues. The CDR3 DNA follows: TGCGCCAGCAGCTCGGTCACCGGGGACTATGGCTACACCTTC. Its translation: CASSSVTGDYGYTF. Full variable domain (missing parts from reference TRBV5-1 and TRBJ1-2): KAGVTQTPRYLIKTRGQQVTLSCSPISGHRSVSWYQQTPGQGLQFLFEYFSETQRNKGNFPGRFSGRQFSNSRSEMNVSTLELGDSALYLCASSSVTGDYGYTFGSGTRLTVV.

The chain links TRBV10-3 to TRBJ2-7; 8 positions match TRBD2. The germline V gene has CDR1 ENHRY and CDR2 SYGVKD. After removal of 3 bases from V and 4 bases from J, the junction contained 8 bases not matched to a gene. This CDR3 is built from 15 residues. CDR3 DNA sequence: TGTGCCATCAGTGATGAAAAACGGGGGGGGTACGAGCAGTACTTC. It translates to CAISDEKRGGYEQYF.

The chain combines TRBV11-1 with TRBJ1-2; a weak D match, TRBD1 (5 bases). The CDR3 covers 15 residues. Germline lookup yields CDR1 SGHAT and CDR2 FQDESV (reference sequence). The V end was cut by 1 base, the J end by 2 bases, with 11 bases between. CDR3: CASSLDGAENYGYTF. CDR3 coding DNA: TGTGCCAGCAGCTTAGATGGGGCGGAAAACTATGGCTACACCTTC.

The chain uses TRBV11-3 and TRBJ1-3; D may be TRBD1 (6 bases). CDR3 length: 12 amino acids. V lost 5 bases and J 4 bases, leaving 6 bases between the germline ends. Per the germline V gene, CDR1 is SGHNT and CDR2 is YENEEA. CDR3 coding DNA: TGTGCCAGCAGCCAGGGGGGAAACACCATATATTTT. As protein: CASSQGGNTIYF.

CDR3 sequence (DNA): TGTGCCAGCAGCCCGGGGAGAGGGCCGGCTTGGTACGAGCAGTACTTC. Its translation: CASSPGRGPAWYEQYF. The genes are TRBV9 and TRBJ2-7, with D maybe TRBD2 (5 bases). V was cut by 4 bases and J by 4 bases, with 21 bases left in between. CDR3 length equals 16 residues. CDR1 and CDR2 (germline): SGDLS, YYNGEE.

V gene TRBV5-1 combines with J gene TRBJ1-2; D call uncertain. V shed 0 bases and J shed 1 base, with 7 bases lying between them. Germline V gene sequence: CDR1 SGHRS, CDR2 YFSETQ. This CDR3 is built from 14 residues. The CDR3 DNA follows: TGCGCCAGCAGCTTGGAAGACTTTAACTATGGCTACACCTTC. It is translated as CASSLEDFNYGYTF.

The CDR3 here is CASSLAWHSGGADTQYF. DNA of the CDR3: TGTGCCAGCAGCTTGGCCTGGCATAGCGGGGGGGCAGATACGCAGTATTTT. This chain links TRBV5-6 with TRBJ2-3; 11 bases are shared with TRBD2. Germline V CDR1 and CDR2: SGHDT, YYEEEE. With V trimmed by 0 bases and J by 4 bases, 7 bases remained unmatched. The CDR3 has 17 amino acids.

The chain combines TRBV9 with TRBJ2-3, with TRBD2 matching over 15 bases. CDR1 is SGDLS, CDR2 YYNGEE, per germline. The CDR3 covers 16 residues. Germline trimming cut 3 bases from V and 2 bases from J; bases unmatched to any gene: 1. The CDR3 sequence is CASSGTSGGATDTQYF. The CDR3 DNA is TGTGCCAGCAGCGGGACTAGCGGGGGGGCCACAGATACGCAGTATTTT.

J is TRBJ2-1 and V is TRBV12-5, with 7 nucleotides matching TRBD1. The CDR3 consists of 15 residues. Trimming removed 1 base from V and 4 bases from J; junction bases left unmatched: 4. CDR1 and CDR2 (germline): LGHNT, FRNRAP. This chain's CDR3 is CASGLGQGIYNEQFF. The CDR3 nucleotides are TGTGCTAGTGGTTTGGGACAGGGTATTTACAATGAGCAGTTCTTC. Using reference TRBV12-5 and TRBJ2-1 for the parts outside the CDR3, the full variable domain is DARVTQTPRHKVTEMGQEVTMRCQPILGHNTVFWYRQTMMQGLELLAYFRNRAPLDDSGMPKDRFSAEMPDATLATLKIQPSEPRDSAVYFCASGLGQGIYNEQFFGPGTRLTVL.

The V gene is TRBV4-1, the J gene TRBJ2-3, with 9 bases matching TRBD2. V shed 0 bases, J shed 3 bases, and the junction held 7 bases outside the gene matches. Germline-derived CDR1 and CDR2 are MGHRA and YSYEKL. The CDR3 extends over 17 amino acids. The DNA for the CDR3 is TGCGCCAGCAGCCAAGAGGGTAGCGGGAGTGGAACAGATACGCAGTATTTT. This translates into CASSQEGSGSGTDTQYF.

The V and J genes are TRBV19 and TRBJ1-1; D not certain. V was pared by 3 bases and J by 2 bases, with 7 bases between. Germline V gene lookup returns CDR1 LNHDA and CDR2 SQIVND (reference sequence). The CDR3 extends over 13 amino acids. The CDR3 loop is CASSILVNTEAFF. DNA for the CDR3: TGTGCCAGTAGTATTTTAGTAAACACTGAAGCTTTCTTT.

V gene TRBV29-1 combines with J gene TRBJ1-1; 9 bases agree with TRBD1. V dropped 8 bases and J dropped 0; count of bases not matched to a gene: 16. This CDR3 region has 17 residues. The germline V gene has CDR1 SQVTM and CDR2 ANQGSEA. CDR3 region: CSSLRTGVITMNTEAFF. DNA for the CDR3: TGCAGCTCCCTCCGGACAGGGGTAATAACCATGAACACTGAAGCTTTCTTT.

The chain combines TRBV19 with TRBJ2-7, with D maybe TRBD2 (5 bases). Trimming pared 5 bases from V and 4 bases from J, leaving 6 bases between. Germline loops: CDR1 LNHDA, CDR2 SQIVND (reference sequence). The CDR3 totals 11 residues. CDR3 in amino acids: CASSREYEQYV. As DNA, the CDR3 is TGTGCCAGTAGTCGGGAATACGAGCAGTACGTC.

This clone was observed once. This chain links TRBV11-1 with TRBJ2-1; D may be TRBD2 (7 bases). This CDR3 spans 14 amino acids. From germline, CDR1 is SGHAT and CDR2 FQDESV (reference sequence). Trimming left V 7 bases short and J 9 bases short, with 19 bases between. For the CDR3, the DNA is TGTGCCAGCACCGACTGGGGGGGGGCCGGTGAGCAGTTCTTC. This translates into CASTDWGGAGEQFF.

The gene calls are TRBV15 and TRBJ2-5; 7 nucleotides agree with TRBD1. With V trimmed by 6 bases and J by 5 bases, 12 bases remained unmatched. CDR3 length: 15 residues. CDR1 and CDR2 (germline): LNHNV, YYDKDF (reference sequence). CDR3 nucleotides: TGTGCCACCAGGATACAGGGGACAACAGGGGAGACCCAGTACTTC. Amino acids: CATRIQGTTGETQYF.

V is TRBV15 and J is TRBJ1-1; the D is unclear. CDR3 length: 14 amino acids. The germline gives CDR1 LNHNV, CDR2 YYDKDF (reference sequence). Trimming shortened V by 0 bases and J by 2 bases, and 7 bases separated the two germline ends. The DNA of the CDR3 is TGTGCCACCAGCAGAGATAAAGCTAACACTGAAGCTTTCTTT. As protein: CATSRDKANTEAFF.

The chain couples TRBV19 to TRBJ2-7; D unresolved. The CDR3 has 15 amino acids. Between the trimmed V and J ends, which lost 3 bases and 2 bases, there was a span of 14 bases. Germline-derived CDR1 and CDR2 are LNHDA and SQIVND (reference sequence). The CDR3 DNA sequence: TGTGCCAGTAGTATCGGTCATCCCTTAACCTACGAGCAGTACTTC. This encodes CASSIGHPLTYEQYF.

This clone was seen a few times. The CDR3, as DNA: TGTGCCAGCAGCTTAGGAGGGACTAGCGGGGGTGGGGAGACCCAGTACTTC. It is translated as CASSLGGTSGGGETQYF. The rearrangement links TRBV7-6 to TRBJ2-5; 14 bases fit TRBD2. This CDR3 is built from 17 residues. J was trimmed by 5 bases and V by 1 base; bases with no gene match: 6. Germline CDR1 is SGHVS and CDR2 is FNYEAQ.